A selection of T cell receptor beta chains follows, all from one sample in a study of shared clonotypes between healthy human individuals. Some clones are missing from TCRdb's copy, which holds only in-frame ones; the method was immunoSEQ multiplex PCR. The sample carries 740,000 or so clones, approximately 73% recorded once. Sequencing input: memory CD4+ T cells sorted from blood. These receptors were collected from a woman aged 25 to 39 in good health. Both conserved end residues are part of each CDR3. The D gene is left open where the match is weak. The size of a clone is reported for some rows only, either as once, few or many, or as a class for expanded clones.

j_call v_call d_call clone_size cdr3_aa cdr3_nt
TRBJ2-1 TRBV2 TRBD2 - CASSEGSSGRGLNNEQFF TGTGCCAGCAGTGAAGGGTCTAGCGGGAGAGGGCTTAACAATGAGCAGTTCTTC
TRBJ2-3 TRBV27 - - CASSGWTDFNTDTQYF TGTGCCAGCAGTGGTTGGACGGACTTTAACACAGATACGCAGTATTTT
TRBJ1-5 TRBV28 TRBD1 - CASSNWDRGRAQPQHF TGTGCCAGCAGTAATTGGGACAGGGGGAGGGCTCAGCCCCAGCATTTT
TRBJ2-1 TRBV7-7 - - CASSTGPGGNEQFF TGTGCCAGCAGCACAGGCCCCGGAGGCAATGAGCAGTTCTTC
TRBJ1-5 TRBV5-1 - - CASSLTGNQPQHF TGCGCCAGCAGCTTGACAGGCAATCAGCCCCAGCATTTT
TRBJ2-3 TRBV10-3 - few CAITAGRSSDTQYF TGTGCCATCACTGCCGGCAGGTCATCAGATACGCAGTATTTT
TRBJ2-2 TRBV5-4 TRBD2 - CASSHGTSGTNTGELFF TGTGCCAGCAGTCACGGGACTAGCGGGACGAACACCGGGGAGCTGTTTTTT
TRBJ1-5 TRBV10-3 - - CAISEGNQPQHF TGTGCCATCAGTGAAGGGAATCAGCCCCAGCATTTT
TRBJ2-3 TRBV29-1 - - CSALVGGGTDTQYF TGCAGCGCTCTCGTTGGGGGAGGAACAGATACGCAGTATTTT
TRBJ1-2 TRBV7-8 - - CASSLTTGSREGYTF TGTGCCAGCAGCCTTACCACAGGGAGTCGAGAAGGCTACACCTTC
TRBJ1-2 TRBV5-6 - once CASTGGWVYTF TGTGCCAGCACCGGGGGATGGGTTTACACCTTC
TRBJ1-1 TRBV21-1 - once CASSLSSAPSTEAFF TGTGCCAGCAGCCTGAGCAGCGCCCCTAGCACTGAAGCTTTCTTT
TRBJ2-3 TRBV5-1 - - CASSLDYGGLMDTQYF TGCGCCAGCAGCTTGGATTATGGCGGCTTAATGGATACGCAGTATTTT
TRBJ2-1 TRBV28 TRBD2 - CASRGTSRYNEQFF TGTGCCAGCCGCGGGACTAGTAGGTACAATGAGCAGTTCTTC
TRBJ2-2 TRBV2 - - CASKLGNTGELFF TGTGCCAGCAAACTTGGGAACACCGGGGAGCTGTTTTTT
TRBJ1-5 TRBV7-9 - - CASSLAGQPQHF TGTGCCAGCAGCTTAGCCGGCCAGCCCCAGCATTTT
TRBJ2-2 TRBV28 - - CASAKGQDTGELFF TGTGCCAGCGCAAAGGGGCAGGACACCGGGGAGCTGTTTTTT
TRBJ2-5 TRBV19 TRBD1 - CASSNPGTAQEETQYF TGTGCCAGTAGTAACCCCGGGACAGCTCAAGAAGAGACCCAGTACTTC